This T cell receptor (beta chain) is from a study of identical twins. TCRdb itself ran the 5' RACE reads through MiXCR, one entry per CDR3 protein. The sample shows roughly 720,000 distinct CDR3 sequences, roughly 18% of them seen only once. This clonotype came up a few times. The germline V and J ends were trimmed by 2 bases and 6 bases, with 15 bases remaining between them. CDR3 length: 14 residues. Germline V gives CDR1 DFQATT, CDR2 SNEGSKA (reference sequence). These same data were also listed under a study on T cells expressing NK-cell markers. That source notes: There were a few donors in whom these clonotypes also led the CD3+CD56-NKG2C+ fraction. Evidence did not settle whether expanded NKG2C+ T cell clones targeted HCMV.

This TCR was sampled from a woman younger than 35 in good health. The sample was PBMCs. This chain joins TRBV20-1 and TRBJ2-3, with D perhaps matching TRBD2 (5 bases). The CDR3 DNA reads TGCAGTGCTAGACCGTGGGAGAGATTTGATACGCAGTATTTT. Translating it yields CSARPWERFDTQYF.